These 22 T cell receptor beta chains came from one sample sequenced in a study of T cells in Graves' hyperthyroidism and ophthalmopathy. RNA transcripts gave rise to amplified TCR beta CDR3 regions. During a first-round RT-PCR of the TCR CDR3, the HTBI primer set was used. TCRdb re-called the multiplex PCR reads through MiXCR, storing one row per CDR3 protein. The sample carries about 320,000 distinct CDR3 sequences, over 15% recorded once. Sequenced input: blood. Receptors originate from a man aged 30-40 years with Graves' hyperthyroidism.

This clonotype has a handful of counts. The chain employs TRBV27 and TRBJ2-1, with D unclear. Germline loops: CDR1 MNHEY, CDR2 SMNVEV (reference sequence). Trimming removed 1 base at V and 2 bases at J, with 6 bases between. The CDR3 runs to 14 residues. In DNA form, the CDR3 reads TGTGCCAGCAGTTTATTGGACCCCTACAATGAGCAGTTCTTC. This translates into CASSLLDPYNEQFF.

At least ten counts were recorded for this clonotype. This chain connects TRBV7-2 to TRBJ2-5; 10 nucleotides agree with TRBD2. CDR1 is SGHTA, CDR2 FQGNSA, per germline. Trimming cost V 2 bases and J 5 bases; bases outside gene matches: 8. This CDR3 contains 16 residues. CDR3 amino acids: CASSLRSSGRGETQYF. In DNA form, the CDR3 reads TGTGCCAGCAGCTTAAGGTCTAGCGGGAGAGGGGAGACCCAGTACTTC.

This chain connects TRBV5-1 to TRBJ2-1, with 7 bases that match TRBD2. The CDR3 is made up of 15 amino acids. Germline assignment: CDR1 SGHRS and CDR2 YFSETQ. J gave up 4 bases and V 1 base, and 5 bases lay outside the gene matches. The CDR3: CASSLRGEGYNEQFF. The CDR3, as DNA: TGCGCCAGCAGCTTGCGGGGGGAGGGGTACAATGAGCAGTTCTTC.

The chain has TRBV29-1 and TRBJ2-1; D tentatively reads TRBD1 or TRBD2 (6 bases each). V was shortened by 6 bases and J by 5 bases, with 26 bases between the two germline ends. Germline-derived CDR1 and CDR2 are SQVTM and ANQGSEA. The CDR3 extends over 17 amino acids. The CDR3 DNA follows: TGCAGCGTCCAGATATTACAGGGCGGGACTCTACACAATGAGCAGTTCTTC. Protein product: CSVQILQGGTLHNEQFF.

This clonotype was seen repeatedly, ten times or more. V usage is TRBV3-1 and J usage is TRBJ1-1; D gene unclear. Germline V gene sequence: CDR1 LGHDT, CDR2 YNNKEL (reference sequence). The CDR3 spans 13 residues. V lost 2 bases and J 4 bases, leaving 8 bases between the germline ends. The CDR3, as DNA: TGTGCCAGCAGCCAAAAGCCCGGCACTGAAGCTTTCTTT. As protein: CASSQKPGTEAFF.

Ten or more counts support this clonotype. This chain connects TRBV10-3 to TRBJ2-1; 9 nucleotides match TRBD2. The CDR3 runs to 15 residues. V was pared by 3 bases and J by 8 bases, with 8 bases of the junction left unmatched. The V gene's germline CDR1 is ENHRY and CDR2 SYGVKD. CDR3 region: CAISDEAGGVDEQFF. In DNA, the CDR3 is TGTGCCATCAGTGATGAAGCGGGAGGAGTCGATGAGCAGTTCTTC.

This chain joins TRBV7-2 and TRBJ2-1, with unresolved D. CDR1 and CDR2 from the germline V gene are SGHTA and FQGNSA. CDR3 size: 15 residues. V was clipped by 2 bases and J by 1 base, with 9 bases between them. CDR3 loop: CASSLIWESYNEQFF. The CDR3 coding sequence is TGTGCCAGCAGCTTAATCTGGGAATCCTACAATGAGCAGTTCTTC.

This clonotype has ten or more counts. The chain joins TRBV5-1 to TRBJ2-3; D may be TRBD2 (6 bases). CDR1 is SGHRS, CDR2 YFSETQ, per germline. CDR3 size: 14 residues. The V end was cut by 4 bases, the J end by 1 base, with 10 bases between. As DNA, the CDR3 is TGCGCCAGCAGCCCTTTAGCGGGCACAGATACGCAGTATTTT. Amino acids: CASSPLAGTDTQYF. Drawing the rest from reference TRBV5-1 and TRBJ2-3, the complete variable domain is KAGVTQTPRYLIKTRGQQVTLSCSPISGHRSVSWYQQTPGQGLQFLFEYFSETQRNKGNFPGRFSGRQFSNSRSEMNVSTLELGDSALYLCASSPLAGTDTQYFGPGTRLTVL.

V usage is TRBV19 and J usage is TRBJ1-5; D unresolved. Germline V gene lookup returns CDR1 LNHDA and CDR2 SQIVND (reference sequence). This CDR3 comprises 16 residues. Trimming left V 4 bases short and J 2 bases short, with 15 bases between. The CDR3 here is CASSNTGVLGNQPQHF. DNA for the CDR3: TGTGCCAGTAGTAACACGGGAGTTTTGGGCAATCAGCCCCAGCATTTT. The full variable domain, completed using reference TRBV19 and TRBJ1-5, is DGGITQSPKYLFRKEGQNVTLSCEQNLNHDAMYWYRQDPGQGLRLIYYSQIVNDFQKGDIAEGYSVSREKKESFPLTVTSAQKNPTAFYLCASSNTGVLGNQPQHFGDGTRLSIL.

This clonotype was counted many times. CDR3 protein: CATSDFGQPQHF. In nucleotides, the CDR3 is TGTGCCACCAGTGATTTTGGTCAGCCCCAGCATTTT. This chain connects TRBV24-1 to TRBJ1-5; D uncertain. The germline V gene has CDR1 KGHDR and CDR2 SFDVKD. The V gene lost 1 base and the J gene lost 6 bases, with 3 bases spanning the gap. This CDR3 comprises 12 residues.

Points on this clonotype: Mismatch with germline at one junction end may stem from a read error. The chain joins TRBV3-1 to TRBJ2-2; 12 bases line up with TRBD2. The CDR3 is 19 amino acids. Germline V gives CDR1 LGHDT, CDR2 YNNKEL (reference sequence). The CDR3 reads CASSQEGWLAGGNTGKLFF. CDR3 nucleotides: TGTGCCAGCAGCCAAGAGGGTTGGCTAGCGGGAGGGAACACCGGGAAGCTGTTTTTT.

In its sample, this clonotype was seen a few times. This sequence joins TRBV6-1 and TRBJ2-3, with 7 bases aligning to TRBD2. V was clipped by 8 bases and J by 2 bases; unmatched bases: 10. Germline V gene lookup returns CDR1 MNHNS and CDR2 SASEGT. This CDR3 has 15 residues. The CDR3 is CASGEASGSTDTQYF. The DNA of the CDR3 is TGTGCCAGCGGGGAGGCTAGCGGATCCACAGATACGCAGTATTTT.

This clonotype came up many times. The V call is TRBV6-1, the J call TRBJ1-1; D is possibly TRBD1 (6 bases). Germline V lookup: CDR1 MNHNS, CDR2 SASEGT. The CDR3 loop spans 14 amino acids. Between the trimmed V and J ends, which lost 0 bases and 7 bases, there was a span of 12 bases. Here the CDR3 reads CASSEAQGRNEAFF. Here the CDR3 DNA reads TGTGCCAGCAGTGAAGCTCAGGGGAGGAATGAAGCTTTCTTT.

This clonotype was seen ten or more times. V usage is TRBV27 and J usage is TRBJ1-2, with no clear D. The CDR3 runs to 15 residues. V was cut by 2 bases and J by 0 bases, with 10 bases left in between. Per germline, CDR1 MNHEY and CDR2 SMNVEV (reference sequence). The CDR3 loop reads CASSLRPGANYGYTF. CDR3 DNA: TGTGCCAGCAGTTTAAGACCGGGAGCTAACTATGGCTACACCTTC.

CDR3 coding DNA: TGCAGCGTTAGTCGAGTATTGGGGACTAGGGTACAAGAGACCCAGTACTTC. It translates to CSVSRVLGTRVQETQYF. The chain is built from TRBV29-1 and TRBJ2-5; 8 bases map to TRBD2. The CDR3 length is 17 residues. The ends lost 5 bases at V and 2 bases at J; junction bases unmatched: 16. CDR1 and CDR2 from the germline V gene are SQVTM and ANQGSEA.

The J gene is TRBJ2-6, the V gene TRBV15; no definite D call. The CDR3 totals 16 residues. V lost 0 bases to trimming and J lost 0 bases, with 6 bases between them. From germline, CDR1 is LNHNV and CDR2 YYDKDF (reference sequence). CDR3 in amino acids: CATSRDQVSGANVLTF. The CDR3 DNA sequence: TGTGCCACCAGCAGAGATCAGGTCTCTGGGGCCAACGTCCTGACTTTC. Filled out from reference TRBV15 and TRBJ2-6, the complete variable domain reads DAMVIQNPRYQVTQFGKPVTLSCSQTLNHNVMYWYQQKSSQAPKLLFHYYDKDFNNEADTPDNFQSRRPNTSFCFLDIRSPGLGDTAMYLCATSRDQVSGANVLTFGAGSRLTVL.

V is TRBV3-1 and J is TRBJ2-1; TRBD1 might be the D (5 bases). This CDR3 is built from 15 residues. Trimming cost V 1 base and J 1 base, with 8 bases left between them. Germline CDR1 and CDR2: LGHDT and YNNKEL (reference sequence). The CDR3 loop is CASSQGKGSYNEQFF. In nucleotides, the CDR3 is TGTGCCAGCAGCCAAGGGAAGGGGTCCTACAATGAGCAGTTCTTC.

This clonotype was found many times. The chain uses TRBV6-1 and TRBJ1-5, with unresolved D. This CDR3 is 21 amino acids long. Germline V gene data show CDR1 as MNHNS and CDR2 as SASEGT. V was shortened by 3 bases and J by 3 bases, with 30 bases between the two germline ends. CDR3 DNA sequence: TGTGCCAGCAGTGACGGAGGGCTTTGGTGGGCCCACCCACGGTTCAATCAGCCCCAGCATTTT. Translation gives CASSDGGLWWAHPRFNQPQHF.

This clonotype appeared many times. The genes are TRBV12-3 or TRBV12-4 and TRBJ1-1; D perhaps matches TRBD1 (6 bases). Trimming removed 7 bases at V and 1 base at J, with 13 bases between. The length of the CDR3 is 14 residues. The CDR3 is CASTLGHPNTEAFF. The CDR3 region has the DNA TGTGCCAGCACCTTGGGACACCCGAACACTGAAGCTTTCTTT.

Ten or more counts support this clonotype. This sequence joins TRBV3-1 and TRBJ2-7; D gene unclear. CDR3 size: 11 residues. V lost 4 bases to trimming and J lost 5 bases, with 6 bases between them. CDR1 and CDR2 (germline): LGHDT, YNNKEL (reference sequence). CDR3 loop: CASSRSDEQYF. The CDR3 DNA follows: TGTGCCAGCAGCCGATCTGACGAGCAGTACTTC.

The table lists this clonotype with a few counts. This sequence joins TRBV19 and TRBJ2-7; D ambiguous. V dropped 1 base and J dropped 6 bases, with 4 bases sitting between them. The CDR3 is 11 amino acids. Per germline, CDR1 LNHDA and CDR2 SQIVND (reference sequence). The CDR3 DNA reads as TGTGCCAGTAGTATAGGGCCCGAGCAGTACTTC. It translates to CASSIGPEQYF.

This clonotype was detected once. This may stem from a read error, because a much larger clone lies one nucleotide away. The V call is TRBV12-3 or TRBV12-4, the J call TRBJ2-1; 7 bases are a match to TRBD1. The end of the DNA fits TRBJ2-7 better, so the J call may be wrong. The CDR3 spans 14 residues. The CDR3 DNA reads as TGTGCCAGTCTCGGGACAGACTCCTACAATGAGCAGTACTTC. As protein: CASLGTDSYNEQYF.